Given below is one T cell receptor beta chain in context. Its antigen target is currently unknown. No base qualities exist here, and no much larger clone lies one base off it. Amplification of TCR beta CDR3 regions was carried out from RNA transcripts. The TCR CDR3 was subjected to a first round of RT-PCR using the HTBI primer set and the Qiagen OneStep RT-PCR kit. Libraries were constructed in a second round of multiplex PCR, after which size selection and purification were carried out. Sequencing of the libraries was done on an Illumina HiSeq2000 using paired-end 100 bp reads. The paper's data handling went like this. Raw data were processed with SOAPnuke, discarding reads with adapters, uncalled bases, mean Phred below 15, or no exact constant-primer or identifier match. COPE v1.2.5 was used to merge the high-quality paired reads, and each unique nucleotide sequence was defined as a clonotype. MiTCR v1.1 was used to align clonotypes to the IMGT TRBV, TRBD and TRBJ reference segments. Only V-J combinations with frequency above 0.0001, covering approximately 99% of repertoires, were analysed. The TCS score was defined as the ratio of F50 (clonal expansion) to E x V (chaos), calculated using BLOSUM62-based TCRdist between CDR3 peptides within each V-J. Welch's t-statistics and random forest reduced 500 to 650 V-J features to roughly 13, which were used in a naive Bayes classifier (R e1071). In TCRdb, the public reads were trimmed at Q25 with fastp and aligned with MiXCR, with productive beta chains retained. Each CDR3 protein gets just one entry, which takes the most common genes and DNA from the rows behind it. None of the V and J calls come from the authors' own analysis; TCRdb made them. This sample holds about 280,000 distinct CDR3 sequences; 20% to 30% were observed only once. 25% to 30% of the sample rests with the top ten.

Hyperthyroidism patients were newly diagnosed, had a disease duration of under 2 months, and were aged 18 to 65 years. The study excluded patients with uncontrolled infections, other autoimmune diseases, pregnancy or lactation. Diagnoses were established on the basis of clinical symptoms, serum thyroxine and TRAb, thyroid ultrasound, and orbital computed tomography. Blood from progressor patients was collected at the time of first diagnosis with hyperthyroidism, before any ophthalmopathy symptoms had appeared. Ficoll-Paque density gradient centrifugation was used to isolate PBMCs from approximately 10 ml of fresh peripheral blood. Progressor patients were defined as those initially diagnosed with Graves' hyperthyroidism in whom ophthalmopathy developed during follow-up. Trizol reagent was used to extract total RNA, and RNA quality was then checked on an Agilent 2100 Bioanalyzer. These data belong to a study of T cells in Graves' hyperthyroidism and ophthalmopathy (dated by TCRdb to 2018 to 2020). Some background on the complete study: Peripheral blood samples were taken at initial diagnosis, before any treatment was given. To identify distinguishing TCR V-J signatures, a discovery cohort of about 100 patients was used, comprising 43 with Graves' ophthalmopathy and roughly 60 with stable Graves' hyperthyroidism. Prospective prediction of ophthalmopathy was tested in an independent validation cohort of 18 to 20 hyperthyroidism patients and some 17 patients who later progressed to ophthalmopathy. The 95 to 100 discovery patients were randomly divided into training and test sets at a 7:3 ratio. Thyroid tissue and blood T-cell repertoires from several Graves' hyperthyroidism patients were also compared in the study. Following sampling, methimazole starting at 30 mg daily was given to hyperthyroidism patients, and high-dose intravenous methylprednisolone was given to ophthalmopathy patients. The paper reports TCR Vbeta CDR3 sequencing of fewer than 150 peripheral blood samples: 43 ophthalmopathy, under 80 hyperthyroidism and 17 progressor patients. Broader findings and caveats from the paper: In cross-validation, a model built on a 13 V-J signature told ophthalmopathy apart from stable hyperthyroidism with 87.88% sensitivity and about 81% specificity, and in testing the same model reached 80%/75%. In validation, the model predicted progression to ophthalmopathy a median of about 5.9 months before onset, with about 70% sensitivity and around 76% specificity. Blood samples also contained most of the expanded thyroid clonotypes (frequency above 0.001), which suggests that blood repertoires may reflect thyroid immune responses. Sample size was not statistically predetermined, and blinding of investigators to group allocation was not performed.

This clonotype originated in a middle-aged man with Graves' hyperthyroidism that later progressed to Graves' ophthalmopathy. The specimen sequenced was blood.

The CDR3 sequence is CAWSPMGGGYTF. The nucleotide sequence is TGTGCCTGGAGCCCCATGGGGGGTGGCTACACCTTC. The V and J genes are TRBV30 and TRBJ1-2; the D segment could be TRBD1, given 5 matching bases. Sequences GTSNPN (CDR1) and SVGIG (CDR2) are obtained from the germline V gene (reference sequence). V gives up 3 bases and J gives up 7 bases, and the segment between their germline ends measures 12 bases. The CDR3 measures 12 amino acids from cysteine to phenylalanine. CDR3 DNA only is kept here, 36 bases in frame from base 1.